This T cell receptor (beta chain) was retrieved from a study of neoadjuvant nivolumab and ipilimumab in lung cancer. Sequenced by immunoSEQ multiplex PCR; TCRdb stores in-frame clones only, minus some. The sample includes tens of thousands of clones, approximately 80% seen only once; the top ten take 6% to 7%. The CDR3 contains 14 residues. Trimming pared 6 bases from V and 5 bases from J, leaving 16 bases between. CDR1 and CDR2 (germline): MNHNS, SASEGT. The receptor was derived from an adult with non-small cell lung cancer. The gene calls are TRBV6-1 and TRBJ2-5, with D perhaps being TRBD1 or TRBD2 (5 bases each). The specimen comprised peripheral blood, sampled before neoadjuvant nivolumab, alone or with ipilimumab. The CDR3, as DNA: TGTGCCAGCAGCGAGGATGGGGGTAAGGAGACCCAGTACTTC. Residues: CASSEDGGKETQYF.